Below are 16 T cell receptor beta chains sequenced from a single sample in a study of T-cell memory formation after mild COVID-19. TCRdb re-called the 5' RACE reads with MiXCR, one entry per CDR3 protein. The table shows about 430,000 distinct CDR3 sequences, with around 17% occurring only once. The sample taken for sequencing was PBMCs or a T cell subset sorted from them (not recorded which). These receptors were collected from a man younger than 30 who had mild COVID-19 (a few samples of this study predate the infection). Cell type and time point are not known.

J is TRBJ1-1 and V is TRBV7-2; 10 nucleotides match TRBD1. V shed 5 bases and J 0 bases; nucleotides not matched to a gene: 6. Germline loops: CDR1 SGHTA, CDR2 FQGNSA. This CDR3 has 16 amino acids. CDR3 sequence reads: CASSPRDRGLNTEAFF. For the CDR3, the DNA is TGTGCCAGCAGCCCCCGGGACAGGGGTTTGAACACTGAAGCTTTCTTT.

In its sample, this clonotype was seen many times. The chain joins TRBV5-5 to TRBJ1-1; D remains ambiguous. The CDR3 consists of 14 residues. Per the germline V gene, CDR1 is SGHKS and CDR2 is YYEKEE (reference sequence). This chain's CDR3 is CAAGRDFMNTEAFF. The DNA of the CDR3 is TGTGCAGCGGGGAGAGACTTCATGAACACTGAAGCTTTCTTT.

This clonotype occurred a few times. The chain recombines TRBV12-3 or TRBV12-4 with TRBJ2-3, with TRBD2 matching over 9 bases. V was pared by 3 bases and J by 8 bases, with 15 bases of the junction left unmatched. This CDR3 is built from 17 residues. The CDR3 DNA follows: TGTGCCAGCAGTTTCAGGAGCGGGGGGCCTCCCGGGCGTACGCAGTATTTT. This translates into CASSFRSGGPPGRTQYF.

This clonotype was observed at least ten times. The genes are TRBV5-1 and TRBJ1-2; tentatively, D is TRBD1 (5 bases). Trimming took 5 bases from V and 2 from J, leaving 13 bases between them. Germline CDR1 reads SGHRS; CDR2 reads YFSETQ. The CDR3 consists of 14 residues. The CDR3 sequence: CASRRDDVNYGYTF. Written as DNA, the CDR3 is TGCGCCAGCAGAAGGGACGATGTAAACTATGGCTACACCTTC.

The J gene is TRBJ2-3, the V gene TRBV24-1; 13 bases line up with TRBD2. In germline, CDR1 is KGHDR, CDR2 SFDVKD. Trimming at V came to 4 bases and at J to 5 bases, leaving 5 bases not matched to a gene. The CDR3 is 16 residues long. The CDR3 loop is CATSDQGLAGLDTQYF. The CDR3 nucleotides are TGTGCCACCAGTGACCAGGGACTAGCGGGGTTAGATACGCAGTATTTT.

This clonotype has more than one count but fewer than ten. V and J are TRBV5-1 and TRBJ1-5, with no clear D. Germline CDR1 and CDR2: SGHRS and YFSETQ. The length of the CDR3 is 14 residues. Trimming removed 4 bases at V and 3 bases at J, with 11 bases between. This chain's CDR3 is CASSTGSFNQPQHF. DNA of the CDR3: TGCGCCAGCAGCACGGGGAGCTTCAATCAGCCCCAGCATTTT. Drawing the rest from reference TRBV5-1 and TRBJ1-5, the complete variable domain is KAGVTQTPRYLIKTRGQQVTLSCSPISGHRSVSWYQQTPGQGLQFLFEYFSETQRNKGNFPGRFSGRQFSNSRSEMNVSTLELGDSALYLCASSTGSFNQPQHFGDGTRLSIL.

The rearrangement uses TRBV7-9 and TRBJ1-2; no clear D. The CDR3 has 17 residues. The germline CDR1 and CDR2 sequences are SEHNR and FQNEAQ (reference sequence). With 0 bases removed from V and 4 bases from J, the gap between germline ends came to 18 bases. As DNA, the CDR3 is TGTGCCAGCAGCTTAGCGTTGGCAATAAGTCTAGGCTATGGCTACACCTTC. Protein product: CASSLALAISLGYGYTF.

This chain connects TRBV7-2 to TRBJ1-2; 9 nucleotides line up with TRBD1. From germline, CDR1 is SGHTA and CDR2 FQGNSA. This CDR3 spans 11 amino acids. V lost 3 bases to trimming and J lost 12 bases; unmatched junction nucleotides: 2. The CDR3 DNA follows: TGTGCCAGCAGCTTTAACAGGGGGCACACCTTC. It codes for CASSFNRGHTF.

This clonotype was seen a handful of times. This chain joins TRBV28 and TRBJ1-5; 8 positions match TRBD1. This CDR3 is built from 16 residues. V shed 2 bases, J shed 0 bases, and the junction held 3 bases outside the gene matches. Germline V gene sequence: CDR1 MDHEN, CDR2 SYDVKM. CDR3: CASSLNRGYSNQPQHF. The DNA of the CDR3 is TGTGCCAGCAGTTTAAACAGGGGGTATAGCAATCAGCCCCAGCATTTT.

The chain couples TRBV12-3 or TRBV12-4 to TRBJ2-3; D gene ambiguous. V lost 8 bases and J lost 8, with 11 bases in between. This CDR3 spans 11 amino acids. This CDR3 reads CASRDSFTQYF. CDR3 bases: TGTGCCAGCCGCGACTCCTTTACGCAGTATTTT.

The CDR3 sequence: CASSRPGVYNEQFF. The DNA for the CDR3 is TGCGCCAGCAGCCGACCGGGAGTCTACAATGAGCAGTTCTTC. V usage is TRBV4-1 and J usage is TRBJ2-1, with a tentative D call TRBD2 (6 bases). The CDR3 has 14 amino acids. V dropped 4 bases and J dropped 3 bases, with 10 bases sitting between them. Germline V gives CDR1 MGHRA, CDR2 YSYEKL.

This chain links TRBV3-1 with TRBJ1-1; the match to TRBD1 covers 9 bases. CDR1 and CDR2 (germline): LGHDT, YNNKEL (reference sequence). This CDR3 is 15 amino acids long. V lost 3 bases to trimming and J lost 4 bases; unmatched junction nucleotides: 6. CDR3 bases: TGTGCCAGCAGCCAGCGGACAGGGGTGGGCACTGAAGCTTTCTTT. Its translation: CASSQRTGVGTEAFF.

This clonotype occurred many times. The rearrangement joins TRBV18 to TRBJ2-3; 10 bases line up with TRBD2. The CDR3 spans 15 residues. With 0 bases clipped from V and 4 bases from J, the junction kept 1 base outside the gene matches. In germline, CDR1 is KGHSH, CDR2 LQKENI. The CDR3 sequence is CASSPPSGGSDTQYF. DNA for the CDR3: TGTGCCAGCTCACCACCTAGCGGGGGGTCAGATACGCAGTATTTT.

This clonotype was observed a handful of times. CDR3 sequence (DNA): TGCAGCACCTTCGGGGGGGTTGGGGCCAACGTCCTGACTTTC. It codes for CSTFGGVGANVLTF. The rearrangement uses TRBV29-1 and TRBJ2-6, with 8 bases aligning to TRBD2. Germline loops: CDR1 SQVTM, CDR2 ANQGSEA. The length of the CDR3 is 14 residues. V gave up 8 bases and J gave up 3 bases; unmatched junction bases: 6. Complete variable domain (other parts from reference TRBV29-1 and TRBJ2-6): SAVISQKPSRDICQRGTSLTIQCQVDSQVTMMFWYRQQPGQSLTLIATANQGSEATYESGFVIDKFPISRPNLTFSTLTVSNMSPEDSSIYLCSTFGGVGANVLTFGAGSRLTVL.

Details on this clonotype: Its ends do not fully match the called genes, so a read error is possible. The chain carries TRBV7-2 and TRBJ1-2; D ambiguous. Germline V CDR1 and CDR2: SGHTA, FQGNSA. The CDR3 consists of 12 residues. CDR3 coding DNA: TGTGCCAGCAGCCCCGAACGGCGTTTCCGATCCTTC. It encodes CASSPERRFRSF.

The CDR3 DNA sequence: TGTGCCATCAGTGAGTCCAGGGCCGTAAGAACTCTCGAATCACCTGATACGCAGTATTTT. This translates into CAISESRAVRTLESPDTQYF. V usage is TRBV10-3 and J usage is TRBJ2-3, with a weak D call TRBD1 (5 bases). The CDR3 is made up of 20 amino acids. Trimming left V 0 bases short and J 6 bases short, with 28 bases between. From germline, CDR1 is ENHRY and CDR2 SYGVKD.